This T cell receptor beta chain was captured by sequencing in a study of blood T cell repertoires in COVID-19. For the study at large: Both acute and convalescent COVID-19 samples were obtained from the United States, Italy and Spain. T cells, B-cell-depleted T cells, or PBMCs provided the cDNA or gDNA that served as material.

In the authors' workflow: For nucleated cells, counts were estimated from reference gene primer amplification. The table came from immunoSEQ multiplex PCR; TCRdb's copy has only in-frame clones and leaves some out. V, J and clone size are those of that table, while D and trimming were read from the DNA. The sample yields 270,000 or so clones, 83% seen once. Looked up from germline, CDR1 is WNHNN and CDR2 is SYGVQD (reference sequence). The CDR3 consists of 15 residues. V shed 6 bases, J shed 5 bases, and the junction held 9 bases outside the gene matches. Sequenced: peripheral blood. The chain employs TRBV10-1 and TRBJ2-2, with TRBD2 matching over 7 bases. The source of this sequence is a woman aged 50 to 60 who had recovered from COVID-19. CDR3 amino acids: CASRAGLMGTGELFF. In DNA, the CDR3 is TGCGCCAGCAGGGCGGGACTAATGGGGACCGGGGAGCTGTTTTTT.